The 17 T cell receptor beta chains below all came from one sample that was sequenced in a study of post-analysis software for immune sequencing data. Study outcomes and limitations: Roughly five TRBV segments were significantly more frequent in patients than in controls. TRBV5-6, TRBV5-1 and TRBV20-1 were among these segments.

Researchers reported that TCR beta cDNA libraries carried unique molecular identifiers. One entry per CDR3 protein results from TCRdb running MiXCR on the PCR reads. The sample lists hundreds of thousands of distinct CDR3 sequences; roughly three fifths were seen once. These receptors lack a known antigen. Source material: blood. All receptors derive from a girl aged 2-10 years with multiple sclerosis.

As DNA, the CDR3 is TGTGCCAGCTACGGAGGAATGAGCTCCTACGAGCAGTACTTC. Protein sequence: CASYGGMSSYEQYF. The chain has TRBV7-9 and TRBJ2-7; perhaps TRBD2 as D (5 bases). The CDR3 covers 14 residues. V was clipped by 8 bases and J by 0 bases, with 14 bases between them. CDR1 SEHNR and CDR2 FQNEAQ come from the germline V gene (reference sequence).

J is TRBJ2-4 and V is TRBV5-4, with TRBD1 as a possible D gene (7 bases). The CDR3 consists of 12 residues. The germline V gene has CDR1 SGHNT and CDR2 YYREEE (reference sequence). Trimming removed 4 bases from V and 13 bases from J, with 15 bases in between. CDR3 in amino acids: CASSGGTDEQYF. Written as DNA, the CDR3 is TGTGCCAGCAGCGGGGGGACAGATGAGCAGTACTTC. The full variable domain, in which reference TRBV5-4 and TRBJ2-4 provide the parts outside the CDR3, is ETGVTQSPTHLIKTRGQQVTLRCSSQSGHNTVSWYQQALGQGPQFIFQYYREEENGRGNFPPRFSGLQFPNYSSELNVNALELDDSALYLCASSGGTDEQYFGAGTRLSVL.

The chain links TRBV7-3 to TRBJ2-7; 9 bases map to TRBD1. V shed 5 bases and J 6 bases; nucleotides not matched to a gene: 8. The CDR3 is 14 residues long. The germline gives CDR1 SGHTA, CDR2 FQGTGA. The chain's CDR3 is CASSVSQGQGEQYF. The CDR3, as DNA: TGTGCCAGCAGCGTTTCCCAGGGACAGGGCGAGCAGTACTTC. The variable domain in full, with the rest retrieved from reference TRBV7-3 and TRBJ2-7, is GAGVSQTPSNKVTEKGKYVELRCDPISGHTALYWYRQSLGQGPEFLIYFQGTGAADDSGLPNDRFFAVRPEGSVSTLKIQRTERGDSAVYLCASSVSQGQGEQYFGPGTRLTVT.

The V gene is TRBV29-1, the J gene TRBJ1-4; 11 nucleotides agree with TRBD1. Germline assignment: CDR1 SQVTM and CDR2 ANQGSEA. V shed 5 bases and J 8 bases; nucleotides not matched to a gene: 7. The CDR3 totals 14 residues. The CDR3 region is CSVHGQGAGEKLFF. The CDR3 region has the DNA TGCAGCGTTCATGGACAGGGGGCCGGCGAAAAACTGTTTTTT. Full variable domain (outside the CDR3, taken from reference TRBV29-1 and TRBJ1-4): SAVISQKPSRDICQRGTSLTIQCQVDSQVTMMFWYRQQPGQSLTLIATANQGSEATYESGFVIDKFPISRPNLTFSTLTVSNMSPEDSSIYLCSVHGQGAGEKLFFGSGTQLSVL.

The chain is built from TRBV6-2 or TRBV6-3 and TRBJ2-7; TRBD2 matches 8 bases. The junction had 17 bases not matched to a gene; V was cut back by 6 bases and J by 10 bases. This CDR3 has 15 residues. Germline loops: CDR1 MNHEY, CDR2 SVGEGT. The chain's CDR3 is CASRPGLGLLAAQYF. In DNA form, the CDR3 reads TGTGCCAGCAGGCCGGGACTAGGCCTCCTTGCGGCCCAGTACTTC.

This clonotype was seen more than once but under ten times. This rearrangement joins TRBV3-1 to TRBJ2-1; D gene uncertain. The germline gives CDR1 LGHDT, CDR2 YNNKEL (reference sequence). The V end lost 0 bases, the J end lost 1 base, and 7 bases lay between the germline ends. The CDR3 runs 15 residues. DNA of the CDR3: TGTGCCAGCAGCCAAGAGGGCAGGTCCTACAATGAGCAGTTCTTC. Protein product: CASSQEGRSYNEQFF.

This sequence joins TRBV11-2 and TRBJ2-5; D gene uncertain. Per the germline V gene, CDR1 is SGHAT and CDR2 is FQNNGV. Trimming removed 0 bases at V and 6 bases at J, with 8 bases between. The CDR3 is 13 residues long. The CDR3 DNA follows: TGTGCCAGCAGCTTAGACGTGGTACAGACCCAGTACTTC. Translation: CASSLDVVQTQYF.

The chain uses TRBV7-9 and TRBJ2-1; D is tentatively TRBD1 or TRBD2 (5 bases each). This CDR3 contains 16 residues. V was trimmed by 4 bases and J by 5 bases, leaving 18 bases between them. CDR1 SEHNR and CDR2 FQNEAQ come from the germline V gene (reference sequence). As DNA, the CDR3 is TGTGCCAGCAGCTCTAACCGGGACGGATTAAACAATGAGCAGTTCTTC. Encoded protein: CASSSNRDGLNNEQFF.

This clonotype was seen more than once but under ten times. This chain uses TRBV11-3 with TRBJ2-1; 7 bases map to TRBD1. From germline, CDR1 is SGHNT and CDR2 YENEEA. Germline trimming cut 5 bases from V and 10 bases from J; bases unmatched to any gene: 11. The CDR3 spans 14 residues. The CDR3 loop reads CASSPDRAFWEQFF. Here the CDR3 DNA reads TGTGCCAGCAGCCCCGACAGGGCTTTTTGGGAGCAGTTCTTC.

This clonotype appeared a few times. The J gene is TRBJ2-4, the V gene TRBV27, with D uncertain. Germline V gene sequence: CDR1 MNHEY, CDR2 SMNVEV (reference sequence). This CDR3 region has 16 residues. V lost 4 bases and J lost 0, with 13 bases in between. CDR3 nucleotide sequence: TGTGCCAGCAGTTCTAATAACGTCCTAGCCAAAAACATTCAGTACTTC. This translates into CASSSNNVLAKNIQYF.

The chain joins TRBV6-6 to TRBJ2-5; TRBD1 or TRBD2 may be the D gene (5 bases each). This CDR3 contains 14 residues. Germline loops: CDR1 MNHNY, CDR2 SVGAGI (reference sequence). Trimming shortened V by 2 bases and J by 11 bases, and 18 bases separated the two germline ends. The CDR3 sequence: CASSYRGGYNEQYF. The CDR3 bases are TGTGCCAGCAGTTACCGGGGCGGGTACAATGAGCAGTACTTC.

V and J are TRBV7-3 and TRBJ2-5; D might be TRBD1 or TRBD2, each matching 5 bases. V was cut by 3 bases and J by 11 bases, with 19 bases left in between. Germline V gene sequence: CDR1 SGHTA, CDR2 FQGTGA. CDR3 size: 14 residues. This CDR3 is CASSFGIIGTEQYF. As DNA, the CDR3 is TGTGCCAGCAGCTTCGGCATTATAGGGACGGAGCAGTACTTC.

V gene TRBV7-8 combines with J gene TRBJ2-3; possibly TRBD1 for D (5 bases). The V gene lost 5 bases and the J gene lost 5 bases, with 11 bases spanning the gap. CDR3 length: 13 amino acids. Per the germline V gene, CDR1 is SGHVS and CDR2 is FQNEAQ. The CDR3 DNA is TGTGCCAGCAGCGCCGATAGGGGAGATACGCAGTATTTT. Its translation is CASSADRGDTQYF.

V is TRBV7-2 and J is TRBJ1-2; TRBD1 might be the D (6 bases). V dropped 5 bases and J dropped 4 bases, with 17 bases sitting between them. CDR1 and CDR2 from the germline V gene are SGHTA and FQGNSA. The CDR3 spans 15 residues. Here the CDR3 DNA reads TGTGCCAGCAGCCACAGGGACCCGCGGGGCTATGGCTACACCTTC. Protein product: CASSHRDPRGYGYTF.

The chain is built from TRBV6-6 and TRBJ1-1; D is ambiguous. The CDR3 is 14 amino acids. V was shortened by 2 bases and J by 4 bases, with 11 bases between the two germline ends. Germline CDR1 reads MNHNY; CDR2 reads SVGAGI (reference sequence). CDR3 coding DNA: TGTGCCAGCAGTTACCCCGTCTACACCACTGAAGCTTTCTTT. Amino acid sequence: CASSYPVYTTEAFF.

The rearrangement joins TRBV6-5 to TRBJ2-1; D gene uncertain. The V gene's germline CDR1 is MNHEY and CDR2 SVGAGI. V lost 11 bases and J lost 4, with 21 bases in between. The CDR3 loop spans 15 amino acids. CDR3 sequence: CAVSLGLGVYNEQFF. The DNA for the CDR3 is TGTGCCGTCTCTTTAGGTTTAGGTGTTTACAATGAGCAGTTCTTC.

The V gene is TRBV5-1, the J gene TRBJ2-7, with 12 bases fitting TRBD2. The DNA matches TRBJ2-5 better at its end, which makes the J call doubtful. Germline CDR1 is SGHRS and CDR2 is YFSETQ. The CDR3 consists of 16 residues. The CDR3 DNA is TGCGCCAGCAGCCCAGAGACTAGCGGGAGCGGGGAGACCCAGTACTTC. Translation: CASSPETSGSGETQYF.